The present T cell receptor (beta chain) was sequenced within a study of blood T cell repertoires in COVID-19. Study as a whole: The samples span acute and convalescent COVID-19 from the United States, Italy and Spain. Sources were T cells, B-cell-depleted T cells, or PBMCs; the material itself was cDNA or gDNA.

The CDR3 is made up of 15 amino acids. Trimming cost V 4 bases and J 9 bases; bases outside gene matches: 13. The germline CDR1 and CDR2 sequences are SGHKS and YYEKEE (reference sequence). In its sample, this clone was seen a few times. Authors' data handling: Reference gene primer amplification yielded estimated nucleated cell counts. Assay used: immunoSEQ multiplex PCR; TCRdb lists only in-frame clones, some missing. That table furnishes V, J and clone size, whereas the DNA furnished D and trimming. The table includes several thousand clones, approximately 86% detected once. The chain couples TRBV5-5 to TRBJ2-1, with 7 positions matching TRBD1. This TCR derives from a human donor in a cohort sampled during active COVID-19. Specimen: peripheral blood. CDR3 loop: CASSGRDSYQGEQFF. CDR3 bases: TGTGCCAGCAGCGGCCGGGACAGCTATCAAGGTGAGCAGTTCTTC.